The present entry profiles one T cell receptor beta chain with its context. Its antigen is as yet unknown. Per the germline V gene, CDR1 is SGHRS and CDR2 is YFSETQ. V shed 0 bases and J shed 2 bases, with 8 bases lying between them. The CDR3 totals 14 residues. The PCR had 60 Vbeta and 13 Jbeta primers. Measured with immunoSEQ multiplex PCR; TCRdb has only the in-frame clones, and not every one. The table includes approximately 97,000 clones, 70% to 80% detected once. The record originates from a study of cytomegalovirus exposure and HLA in healthy donors. General study findings and limits: Further analysis, carried out later, found HLA-associated TCR beta chains more clonally expanded than equally common other chains.

This clonotype was obtained from a male donor in good health and CMV-seropositive. V is TRBV5-1 and J is TRBJ2-5, with no clear D. Sequenced: PBMCs. The CDR3 is CASSLGANQETQYF. The CDR3 DNA reads TGCGCCAGCAGCTTGGGGGCTAATCAAGAGACCCAGTACTTC.